The clone carrying this T cell receptor beta chain was counted many times. Its antigen remains unknown. The investigators amplified TCR beta CDR3 regions from RNA transcripts. TCR CDR3 underwent first-round RT-PCR with the HTBI primer set. TCRdb reprocessed the multiplex PCR reads with MiXCR, giving one entry per CDR3 protein. Of about 380,000 distinct CDR3 sequences detected, roughly 13% appear once; the ten largest clones hold about 11%. This record comes from a study of T cells in Graves' hyperthyroidism and ophthalmopathy. Newly diagnosed hyperthyroidism, duration under 2 months, in patients aged 18 to 65. Between the trimmed V and J ends, which lost 0 bases and 1 base, there was a span of 8 bases. From germline, CDR1 is SGHRS and CDR2 YFSETQ. The length of the CDR3 is 15 residues. Notes on the study in general: Researchers report that a 13 V-J model separated ophthalmopathy from stable hyperthyroidism. The model identified upcoming ophthalmopathy a median 6.5 months ahead of onset. Most clonotypes that expanded in the thyroid above 0.001 also showed up in blood.

The sequenced sample consisted of blood. The sequence was collected from a woman aged 60-70 years with Graves' hyperthyroidism. The rearrangement joins TRBV5-1 to TRBJ2-4; D remains ambiguous. The CDR3 is CASSLDGYAKNIQYF. CDR3 DNA sequence: TGCGCCAGCAGCTTGGACGGATACGCCAAAAACATTCAGTACTTC.